Shown below are 9 T cell receptor beta chains from a single sample sequenced in a study of T cells in localized non-small cell lung cancer. Assay used: immunoSEQ multiplex PCR; TCRdb lists only in-frame clones, some missing. This sample yields approximately 28,000 clones, of which about 80% are seen a single time; around 5.3% belongs to the top ten. The sample here was peripheral blood mononuclear cells, taken before any cancer treatment. The receptors shown here come from a man between 40 and 70 years old with stage III lung adenocarcinoma.

The chain links TRBV29-1 to TRBJ1-1; the D is unclear. Germline V gene data show CDR1 as SQVTM and CDR2 as ANQGSEA. V was shortened by 7 bases and J by 5 bases, with 17 bases between the two germline ends. The CDR3 has 13 amino acids. As DNA, the CDR3 is TGCAGCGGTCAGCCCGACCCACGAACTGAAGCTTTCTTT. Translating it yields CSGQPDPRTEAFF. The entire variable domain, with the rest obtained from reference TRBV29-1 and TRBJ1-1, is as follows: SAVISQKPSRDICQRGTSLTIQCQVDSQVTMMFWYRQQPGQSLTLIATANQGSEATYESGFVIDKFPISRPNLTFSTLTVSNMSPEDSSIYLCSGQPDPRTEAFFGQGTRLTVV.

The rearrangement uses TRBV11-2 and TRBJ1-3; no firm D call. CDR1 and CDR2 from the germline V gene are SGHAT and FQNNGV. CDR3 size: 15 residues. V was pared by 3 bases and J by 0 bases, with 9 bases between. The CDR3 reads CASSFGAGSGNTIYF. CDR3 sequence (DNA): TGTGCCAGCAGCTTCGGAGCGGGCTCTGGAAACACCATATATTTT.

This sequence joins TRBV13 and TRBJ1-2; 9 nucleotides match TRBD1. V lost 5 bases to trimming and J lost 7 bases; unmatched junction nucleotides: 17. Germline CDR1 PRHDT, CDR2 FYEKMQ (reference sequence). CDR3 length: 17 residues. The CDR3 DNA sequence: TGTGCCAGCAGCCCGCCCGAGGACAGGGGAGGACGTGGTGGCTACACCTTC. It specifies CASSPPEDRGGRGGYTF. Together with reference TRBV13 and TRBJ1-2, the CDR3 gives the full variable domain: AAGVIQSPRHLIKEKRETATLKCYPIPRHDTVYWYQQGPGQDPQFLISFYEKMQSDKGSIPDRFSAQQFSDYHSELNMSSLELGDSALYFCASSPPEDRGGRGGYTFGSGTRLTVV.

Concerning this clone: At the DNA level, this CDR3 is encoded by other sequences in the same sample as well. The rearrangement joins TRBV11-2 to TRBJ1-1; D not resolved. Germline V gene lookup returns CDR1 SGHAT and CDR2 FQNNGV. The CDR3 is 13 amino acids. V gave up 5 bases and J gave up 1 base, with 8 bases separating them. The CDR3 sequence is CASSLIQNTEAFF. CDR3 in DNA: TGTGCCAGCAGCCTTATTCAGAACACTGAAGCTTTCTTT.

The chain has TRBV5-4 and TRBJ1-1; the D gene is possibly TRBD1 (6 bases). CDR1 and CDR2 from the germline V gene are SGHNT and YYREEE (reference sequence). CDR3 length equals 16 residues. V was cut by 7 bases and J by 0 bases, with 19 bases left in between. The chain's CDR3 is CASGERGRRMNTEAFF. CDR3 DNA: TGTGCCAGCGGGGAACGGGGGCGTCGTATGAACACTGAAGCTTTCTTT. The full variable domain, completed using reference TRBV5-4 and TRBJ1-1, is ETGVTQSPTHLIKTRGQQVTLRCSSQSGHNTVSWYQQALGQGPQFIFQYYREEENGRGNFPPRFSGLQFPNYSSELNVNALELDDSALYLCASGERGRRMNTEAFFGQGTRLTVV.

CDR3 residues: CASSTDGSSYEQYF. The CDR3 DNA sequence: TGTGCCAGTAGTACCGACGGGAGCTCCTACGAGCAGTACTTC. The V gene is TRBV19, the J gene TRBJ2-7; possible D gene TRBD2, 6 bases. The CDR3 consists of 14 residues. Trimming stripped 4 bases from V and 0 bases from J, with 10 bases between. CDR1 is LNHDA, CDR2 SQIVND, per germline (reference sequence).

V gene TRBV21-1 combines with J gene TRBJ2-1; the table gives TRBD2 as D, unverified against the DNA. TRBV21-1 constitutes a pseudogene. This CDR3 comprises 17 residues. CDR3 sequence: CASSKDRFLGGGNEQFF. The CDR3 DNA reads as TGTGCCAGCAGCAAAGATAGGTTCCTGGGAGGGGGCAATGAGCAGTTCTTC.

The CDR3 is CDGRDAAQYF. The DNA for the CDR3 is TGTGACGGACGCGACGCGGCGCAGTATTTT. The chain carries TRBV5-3 and TRBJ2-3, with D uncertain. TRBV5-3 is recorded as an ORF, its role being uncertain. The CDR3 totals 10 residues.

The chain is built from TRBV5-1 and TRBJ2-2; the D is unclear. The CDR3 totals 11 residues. V was trimmed by 2 bases and J by 6 bases, leaving 2 bases between them. The germline V gene has CDR1 SGHRS and CDR2 YFSETQ. The CDR3 DNA follows: TGCGCCAGCAGCTTTGCCGGGGAGCTGTTTTTT. Amino acid sequence: CASSFAGELFF.